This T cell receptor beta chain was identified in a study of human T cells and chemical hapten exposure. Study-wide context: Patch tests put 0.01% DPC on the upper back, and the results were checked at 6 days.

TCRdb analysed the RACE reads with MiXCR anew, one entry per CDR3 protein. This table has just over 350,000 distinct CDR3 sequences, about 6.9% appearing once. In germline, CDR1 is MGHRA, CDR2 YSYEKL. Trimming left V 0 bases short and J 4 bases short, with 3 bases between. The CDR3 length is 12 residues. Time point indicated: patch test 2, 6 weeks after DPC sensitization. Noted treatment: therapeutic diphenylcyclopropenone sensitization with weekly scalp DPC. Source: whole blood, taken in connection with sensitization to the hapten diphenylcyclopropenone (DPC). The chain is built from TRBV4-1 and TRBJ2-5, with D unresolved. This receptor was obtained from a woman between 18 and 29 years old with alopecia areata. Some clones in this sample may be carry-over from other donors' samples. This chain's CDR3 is CASSQELETQYF. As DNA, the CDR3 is TGCGCCAGCAGCCAAGAGCTAGAGACCCAGTACTTC.